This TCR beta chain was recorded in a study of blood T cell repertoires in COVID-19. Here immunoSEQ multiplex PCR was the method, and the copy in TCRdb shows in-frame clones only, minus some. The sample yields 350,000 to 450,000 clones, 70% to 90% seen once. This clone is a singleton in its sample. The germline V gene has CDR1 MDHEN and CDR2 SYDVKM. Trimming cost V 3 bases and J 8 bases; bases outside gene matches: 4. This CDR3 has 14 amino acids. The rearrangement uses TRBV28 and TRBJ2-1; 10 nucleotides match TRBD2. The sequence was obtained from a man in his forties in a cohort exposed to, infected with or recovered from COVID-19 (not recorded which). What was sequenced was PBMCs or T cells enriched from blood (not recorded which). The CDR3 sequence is CASSFSGRSHEQFF. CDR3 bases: TGTGCCAGCAGTTTTAGCGGGAGGTCTCATGAGCAGTTCTTC.